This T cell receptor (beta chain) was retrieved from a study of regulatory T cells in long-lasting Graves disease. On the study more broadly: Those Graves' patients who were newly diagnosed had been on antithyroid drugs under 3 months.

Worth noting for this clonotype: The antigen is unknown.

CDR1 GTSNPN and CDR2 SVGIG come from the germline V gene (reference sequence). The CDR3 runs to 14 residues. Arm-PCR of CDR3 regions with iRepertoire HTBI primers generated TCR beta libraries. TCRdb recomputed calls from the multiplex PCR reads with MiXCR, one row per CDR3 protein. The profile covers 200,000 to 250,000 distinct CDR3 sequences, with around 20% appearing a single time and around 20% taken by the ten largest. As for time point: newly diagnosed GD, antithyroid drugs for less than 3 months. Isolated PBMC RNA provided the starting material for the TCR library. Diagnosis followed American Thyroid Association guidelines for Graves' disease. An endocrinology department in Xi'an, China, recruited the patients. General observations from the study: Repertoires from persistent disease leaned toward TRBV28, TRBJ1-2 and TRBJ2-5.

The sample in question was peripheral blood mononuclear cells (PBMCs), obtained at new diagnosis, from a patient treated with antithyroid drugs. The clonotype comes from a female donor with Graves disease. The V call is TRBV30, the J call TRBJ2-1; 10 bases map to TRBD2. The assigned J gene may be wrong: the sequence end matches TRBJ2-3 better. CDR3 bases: TGTGCCTGGAGTGCTACTAGCGGGAAAGATACGCAGTATTTT. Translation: CAWSATSGKDTQYF.